This TCR beta chain was recorded in a study of T cell responses to AZD1222 COVID-19 vaccine. CDR3 length: 14 residues. CDR1 is KGHSH, CDR2 LQKENI, per germline. The V gene end was trimmed by 2 bases and the J gene end by 4 bases; junction bases not matched to a gene: 3. The count of this clone is one. Its antigen is not identified. Whole-study results and caveats: Recipients of two AZD1222 doses showed rising Spike-specific TCR breadth and depth. Just a handful of AZD1222 recipients were seropositive at baseline. Unmutated variant regions reportedly attract nearly half of all spike-specific TCRs. Across spike, vaccine-associated CD4 TCRs were found, dominant at 160-218 and 743-854.

TCRdb keeps only in-frame clones here, not all; method: immunoSEQ multiplex PCR. Among tens of thousands of clones listed, about 89% were seen once. This receptor was taken from an adult who received the MenACWY meningococcal vaccine as a control. Sample: peripheral blood, taken 28 days after the second dose of the MenACWY control vaccine. The chain combines TRBV18 with TRBJ2-7, with 9 bases fitting TRBD1. The CDR3 DNA reads as TGTGCCAGCTCACCAGGGACAGGGTTGTACGAGCAGTACTTC. As protein: CASSPGTGLYEQYF.